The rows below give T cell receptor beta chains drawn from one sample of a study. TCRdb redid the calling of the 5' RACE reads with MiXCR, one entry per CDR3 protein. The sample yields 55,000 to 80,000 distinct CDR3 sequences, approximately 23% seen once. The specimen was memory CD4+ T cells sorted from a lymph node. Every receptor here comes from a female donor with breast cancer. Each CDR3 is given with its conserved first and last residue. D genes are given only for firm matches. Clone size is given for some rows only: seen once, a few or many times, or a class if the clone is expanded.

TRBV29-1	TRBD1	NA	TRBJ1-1	CSVDPGTVNTEAFF	TGCAGCGTTGATCCCGGGACAGTGAACACTGAAGCTTTCTTT
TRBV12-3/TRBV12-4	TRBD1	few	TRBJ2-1	CASGLRGTGNNEQFF	TGTGCCAGCGGCCTCCGCGGGACAGGGAACAATGAGCAGTTCTTC
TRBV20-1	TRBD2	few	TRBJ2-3	CSASYSGGGTDTQYF	TGCAGTGCTAGCTATAGCGGGGGGGGCACAGATACGCAGTATTTT
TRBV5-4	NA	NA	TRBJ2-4	CASSALGAKNIQYF	TGTGCCAGCAGCGCATTGGGGGCCAAAAACATTCAGTACTTC
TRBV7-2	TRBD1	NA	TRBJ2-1	CASSLQGTGVVSGQFF	TGTGCCAGCAGCTTACAAGGGACAGGGGTCGTAAGTGGGCAGTTCTTC
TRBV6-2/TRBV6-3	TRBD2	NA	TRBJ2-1	CASTAISGTSGRRGQFF	TGTGCCAGCACCGCGATTTCCGGGACTAGCGGGAGGAGGGGGCAGTTCTTC
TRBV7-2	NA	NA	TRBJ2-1	CASRFEGQLSREQFF	TGTGCCAGCCGCTTCGAGGGACAACTAAGTAGGGAGCAGTTCTTC
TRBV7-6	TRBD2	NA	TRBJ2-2	CASSSIAGGNTGELFF	TGTGCCAGCAGCTCAATAGCGGGAGGGAACACCGGGGAGCTGTTTTTT
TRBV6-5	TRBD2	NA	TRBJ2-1	CASSPLTSGRDYKEQFF	TGTGCCAGCAGTCCCCTGACTAGCGGGAGGGACTACAAGGAGCAGTTCTTC
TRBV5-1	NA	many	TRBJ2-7	CASSLGPGEQYF	TGCGCCAGCAGCTTGGGACCGGGAGAGCAGTACTTC
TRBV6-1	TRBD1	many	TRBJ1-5	CASSWTGKGSQPQHF	TGTGCCAGCAGTTGGACAGGGAAAGGAAGTCAGCCCCAGCATTTT
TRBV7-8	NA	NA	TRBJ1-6	CASSLTGTSFYGDSPLHF	TGTGCCAGCAGCTTAACAGGGACGAGTTTTTATGGGGATTCACCCCTCCACTTT
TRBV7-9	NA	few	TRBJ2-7	CASSPTLAGGLNEQYF	TGTGCCAGCAGCCCTACCCTGGCAGGGGGACTTAACGAGCAGTACTTC
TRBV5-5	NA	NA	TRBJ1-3	CASSFYLDSGNTIYF	TGTGCCAGCAGCTTTTACCTGGACTCTGGAAACACCATATATTTT
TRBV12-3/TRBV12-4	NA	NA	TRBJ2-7	CASSYMSSGGREQCF	TGTGCCAGCAGTTACATGTCGTCCGGGGGAAGGGAGCAGTGCTTC
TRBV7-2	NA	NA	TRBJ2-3	CASSIGTSTDTQYF	TGTGCCAGCAGTATAGGGACGAGCACAGATACGCAGTATTTT
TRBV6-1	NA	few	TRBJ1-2	CASERPNYGYTF	TGTGCCAGCGAACGGCCGAACTATGGCTACACCTTC
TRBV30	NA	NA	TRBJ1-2	CAWSSAAGFHYGYTF	TGTGCCTGGAGTAGCGCGGCAGGGTTTCACTATGGCTACACCTTC
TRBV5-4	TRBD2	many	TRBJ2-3	CASSLLAGGADTQYF	TGTGCCAGCAGCTTACTAGCGGGCGGGGCAGATACGCAGTATTTT
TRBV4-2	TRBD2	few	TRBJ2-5	CASSPTQTSRSAQYF	TGTGCCAGCAGCCCTACACAGACTAGCCGCTCCGCCCAGTACTTC
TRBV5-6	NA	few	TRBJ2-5	CASSITGTLIRGETQYF	TGTGCCAGCAGTATAACCGGGACCCTTATCCGGGGCGAGACCCAGTACTTC
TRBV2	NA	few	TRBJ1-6	CASRSRGGYSPLHF	TGTGCCAGCAGGTCGAGGGGAGGTTATTCACCCCTCCACTTT
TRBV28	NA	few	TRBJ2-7	CASSGPGIRVYEQYF	TGTGCCAGCAGCGGTCCGGGAATAAGGGTCTACGAGCAGTACTTC
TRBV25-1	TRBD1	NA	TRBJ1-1	CASRTGDWNTEAFF	TGTGCCAGCAGGACAGGGGATTGGAACACTGAAGCTTTCTTT
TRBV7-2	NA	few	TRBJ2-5	CASSLQDQETQYF	TGTGCCAGCAGCTTACAGGACCAAGAGACCCAGTACTTC
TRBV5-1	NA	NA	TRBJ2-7	CASSLGTENYEQYF	TGCGCCAGCAGCTTGGGGACAGAGAACTACGAGCAGTACTTC
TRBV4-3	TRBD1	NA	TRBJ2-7	CAGSQDWGQSYEQYF	TGCGCCGGCAGCCAAGATTGGGGACAGTCCTACGAGCAGTACTTC
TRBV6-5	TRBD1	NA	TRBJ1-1	CASSEDRGTPPNTEAFF	TGTGCCAGCAGTGAGGACAGGGGAACTCCGCCGAACACTGAAGCTTTCTTT
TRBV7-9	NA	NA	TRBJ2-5	CASSFSYHGRTQETQYF	TGTGCCAGCAGCTTTAGTTACCATGGACGGACCCAAGAGACCCAGTACTTC
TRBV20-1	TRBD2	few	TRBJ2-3	CSASLLADITDTQYF	TGCAGTGCTAGTTTACTAGCGGATATCACAGATACGCAGTATTTT
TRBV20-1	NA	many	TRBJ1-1	CSASTGYTEAFF	TGCAGTGCTAGTACAGGGTACACTGAAGCTTTCTTT
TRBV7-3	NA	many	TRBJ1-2	CASSLRTGDYITF	TGTGCCAGCAGCTTGCGAACTGGGGATTATATAACCTTC